The 23 T cell receptor beta chains below were found in one sample sequenced in a study of cytomegalovirus exposure and HLA in healthy donors. This PCR relied on a set of 60 Vbeta primers and 13 Jbeta primers. Only in-frame clones appear in the TCRdb table, and some are missing; sequencing was by immunoSEQ multiplex PCR. The repertoire has under 150,000 clones, over 60% of them found once; the top ten carry 2.9%. What was sequenced was PBMCs. Receptor source: a human donor in good health.

This clone came up once. The chain employs TRBV6-5 and TRBJ2-2, with D perhaps matching TRBD1 (5 bases). Per the germline V gene, CDR1 is MNHEY and CDR2 is SVGAGI. Trimming removed 10 bases at V and 7 bases at J, with 16 bases between. CDR3 length: 13 amino acids. The DNA for the CDR3 is TGTGCCACCAAGGGGCCGTTTGGCGGGGAGCTGTTTTTT. Amino acid sequence: CATKGPFGGELFF.

V gene TRBV28 combines with J gene TRBJ1-2; D is unclear. Looked up from germline, CDR1 is MDHEN and CDR2 is SYDVKM. V was clipped by 7 bases and J by 3 bases, with 15 bases between them. This CDR3 region has 14 residues. CDR3 sequence reads: CASIRGRSDYGYTF. The DNA of the CDR3 is TGTGCCAGCATACGAGGGCGTAGTGACTATGGCTACACCTTC.

The V gene is TRBV14, the J gene TRBJ1-4, with a tentative D call TRBD1 (5 bases). Trimming removed 0 bases at V and 4 bases at J, with 9 bases between. CDR1 SGHDN and CDR2 FVKESK come from the germline V gene. This CDR3 is built from 15 residues. The CDR3 loop is CASSQEPGNNEKLFF. For the CDR3, the DNA is TGTGCCAGCAGCCAAGAACCAGGGAATAATGAAAAACTGTTTTTT. Drawing the rest from reference TRBV14 and TRBJ1-4, the complete variable domain is EAGVTQFPSHSVIEKGQTVTLRCDPISGHDNLYWYRRVMGKEIKFLLHFVKESKQDESGMPNNRFLAERTGGTYSTLKVQPAELEDSGVYFCASSQEPGNNEKLFFGSGTQLSVL.

The chain has TRBV4-2 and TRBJ1-6; D not certain. V dropped 3 bases and J dropped 0 bases, with 12 bases sitting between them. Germline lookup yields CDR1 LGHNA and CDR2 YNFKEQ. There are 17 residues in the CDR3. The CDR3 loop reads CASSQSPHSSYNSPLHF. CDR3 in DNA: TGTGCCAGCAGCCAGTCCCCCCACAGCTCCTATAATTCACCCCTCCACTTT.

This sequence joins TRBV28 and TRBJ2-2; possibly TRBD2 for D (5 bases). Germline V gene lookup returns CDR1 MDHEN and CDR2 SYDVKM. V shed 7 bases and J shed 3 bases, with 15 bases lying between them. The CDR3 has 15 residues. CDR3 bases: TGTGCCAGCAAAGTTGAACACGGGGACACCGGGGAGCTGTTTTTT. Its protein product is CASKVEHGDTGELFF. Drawing the rest from reference TRBV28 and TRBJ2-2, the complete variable domain is DVKVTQSSRYLVKRTGEKVFLECVQDMDHENMFWYRQDPGLGLRLIYFSYDVKMKEKGDIPEGYSVSREKKERFSLILESASTNQTSMYLCASKVEHGDTGELFFGEGSRLTVL.

The chain is built from TRBV9 and TRBJ2-7; the match to TRBD2 covers 12 bases. From germline, CDR1 is SGDLS and CDR2 YYNGEE. The J segment lost 2 bases and the V segment lost 0 bases, leaving 0 bases of the junction unmatched. CDR3 length equals 15 residues. CDR3 protein: CASSVGTSGTYEQYF. CDR3 nucleotide sequence: TGTGCCAGCAGCGTAGGGACTAGCGGGACCTACGAGCAGTACTTC.

The V gene is TRBV2, the J gene TRBJ2-3; D uncertain. V gave up 6 bases and J gave up 3 bases, with 16 bases separating them. Germline assignment: CDR1 SNHLY and CDR2 FYNNEI. This CDR3 spans 15 amino acids. CDR3 protein: CASRNRGARTDTQYF. The DNA for the CDR3 is TGTGCCAGCAGGAACCGCGGAGCAAGGACAGATACGCAGTATTTT.

This rearrangement joins TRBV19 to TRBJ2-3; TRBD1 matches at 9 bases. The CDR3 sequence is 13 residues long. Germline V CDR1 and CDR2: LNHDA, SQIVND (reference sequence). The junction had 1 base not matched to a gene; V was cut back by 3 bases and J by 6 bases. As DNA, the CDR3 is TGTGCCAGTAGTATGGGACAGGGCGATACGCAGTATTTT. Its translation is CASSMGQGDTQYF.

In the case of this clone: Other nucleotide sequences from this sample produce the same CDR3. The V call is TRBV7-3, the J call TRBJ2-7; possibly TRBD2 for D (6 bases). With 2 bases removed from V and 0 bases from J, the gap between germline ends came to 8 bases. Germline V gives CDR1 SGHTA, CDR2 FQGTGA. The CDR3 contains 14 residues. CDR3: CASSLGGFSYEQYF. CDR3 coding DNA: TGTGCCAGCAGCTTAGGAGGGTTCTCCTACGAGCAGTACTTC. Filled out from reference TRBV7-3 and TRBJ2-7, the complete variable domain reads GAGVSQTPSNKVTEKGKYVELRCDPISGHTALYWYRQSLGQGPEFLIYFQGTGAADDSGLPNDRFFAVRPEGSVSTLKIQRTERGDSAVYLCASSLGGFSYEQYFGPGTRLTVT.

With respect to this clone: A read error may produce the germline difference seen at one junction end. V gene TRBV2 combines with J gene TRBJ1-4; D is unclear. This CDR3 has 11 residues. The germline V gene encodes CDR1 SNHLY and CDR2 FYNNEI. As DNA, the CDR3 is TGTGCCAGCAGTCAAGCTATAAAACTGTTTTTT. Residues: CASSQAIKLFF.

The CDR3 sequence: CASSNPENPRRAGESVREQYF. The CDR3 nucleotides read TGTGCCAGCAGCAACCCGGAGAATCCCAGGCGAGCGGGAGAGTCGGTCCGCGAGCAGTACTTC. The chain uses TRBV21-1 and TRBJ2-7; the DNA was not used to check the table's D call, TRBD2. TRBV21-1 is a pseudogene locus. CDR3 length equals 21 residues.

The rearrangement links TRBV7-2 to TRBJ1-2; 11 nucleotides agree with TRBD1. CDR1 is SGHTA and CDR2 is FQGNSA in the germline V gene. With V trimmed by 5 bases and J by 4 bases, 9 bases remained unmatched. The CDR3 loop spans 16 amino acids. The CDR3: CASSQYRTGGLYGYTF. The CDR3 bases are TGTGCCAGCAGCCAGTACAGGACAGGGGGCCTCTATGGCTACACCTTC.

The chain is built from TRBV9 and TRBJ2-1; TRBD2 aligns across 7 bases. The CDR3 totals 15 residues. CDR1 and CDR2 (germline): SGDLS, YYNGEE. After removal of 0 bases from V and 3 bases from J, the junction contained 3 bases not matched to a gene. The CDR3 here is CASSVVGGDYNEQFF. The CDR3 DNA reads as TGTGCCAGCAGCGTAGTGGGGGGGGACTACAATGAGCAGTTCTTC.

V usage is TRBV7-3 and J usage is TRBJ2-5; 14 nucleotides agree with TRBD2. Near its end, the DNA agrees better with TRBJ2-7, so the J call may be wrong. The CDR3 is 18 residues long. Germline-derived CDR1 and CDR2 are SGHTA and FQGTGA. As DNA, the CDR3 is TGTGCCAGCAGCTTAATCCACGGGGGACTAGCGGGAGTTGGCGAGCAGTACTTC. Translating gives CASSLIHGGLAGVGEQYF.

The sample holds a few counts of this clone. The V call is TRBV7-8, the J call TRBJ1-1; possibly TRBD1 for D (5 bases). V gave up 5 bases and J gave up 6 bases, with 22 bases separating them. The V gene's germline CDR1 is SGHVS and CDR2 FQNEAQ. CDR3 size: 16 residues. The CDR3 coding sequence is TGTGCCAGCAGCCCCCTCCTTTCAGGGCGCTCTCCTGAAGCTTTCTTT. Its protein product is CASSPLLSGRSPEAFF. Drawing the rest from reference TRBV7-8 and TRBJ1-1, the complete variable domain is GAGVSQSPRYKVAKRGQDVALRCDPISGHVSLFWYQQALGQGPEFLTYFQNEAQLDKSGLPSDRFFAERPEGSVSTLKIQRTQQEDSAVYLCASSPLLSGRSPEAFFGQGTRLTVV.

The V call is TRBV30, the J call TRBJ1-3, with D tentatively TRBD1 (6 bases). Trimming took off 4 bases at V and 3 bases at J, with 10 bases between the two ends. Germline CDR1 GTSNPN, CDR2 SVGIG (reference sequence). The CDR3 extends over 13 amino acids. The CDR3 nucleotides read TGTGCCTGGACCAGGGGCGTTGGAAACACCATATATTTT. Protein sequence: CAWTRGVGNTIYF.

V usage is TRBV6-5 and J usage is TRBJ2-3, with a possible D match to TRBD2 (6 bases). V was cut by 6 bases and J by 2 bases, with 15 bases left in between. CDR1 MNHEY and CDR2 SVGAGI come from the germline V gene. The CDR3 length is 15 residues. The CDR3 reads CASRQPGLYTDTQYF. In DNA, the CDR3 is TGTGCCAGCAGACAACCGGGACTTTACACAGATACGCAGTATTTT.

This clone was seen a handful of times. The gene calls are TRBV9 and TRBJ1-5; a weak D match, TRBD1 (5 bases). CDR3 length: 15 residues. V lost 4 bases to trimming and J lost 0 bases, with 11 bases between them. CDR1 SGDLS and CDR2 YYNGEE come from the germline V gene. The CDR3 DNA sequence: TGTGCCAGCAGCCCCCGGGGACTTAGCAATCAGCCCCAGCATTTT. It is translated as CASSPRGLSNQPQHF. Using reference TRBV9 and TRBJ1-5 for the parts outside the CDR3, the full variable domain is DSGVTQTPKHLITATGQRVTLRCSPRSGDLSVYWYQQSLDQGLQFLIQYYNGEERAKGNILERFSAQQFPDLHSELNLSSLELGDSALYFCASSPRGLSNQPQHFGDGTRLSIL.

This clone came up a few times. The chain couples TRBV7-2 to TRBJ2-7; D is possibly TRBD1 (5 bases). From germline, CDR1 is SGHTA and CDR2 FQGNSA. The germline V and J ends were trimmed by 5 bases and 4 bases, with 12 bases remaining between them. The CDR3 consists of 13 residues. The CDR3 DNA reads as TGTGCCAGCAGCCTACAGGTTGCATACGAGCAGTACTTC. It encodes CASSLQVAYEQYF.

This clone was observed once. V is TRBV19 and J is TRBJ2-3; 11 bases match TRBD2. The germline V gene has CDR1 LNHDA and CDR2 SQIVND (reference sequence). The CDR3 has 14 amino acids. The V gene end was trimmed by 5 bases and the J gene end by 5 bases; junction bases not matched to a gene: 3. DNA of the CDR3: TGTGCCAGTAGTCTCGGACTAGCGGGAGATACGCAGTATTTT. Amino acids: CASSLGLAGDTQYF.

The chain has TRBV4-3 and TRBJ2-3; possibly TRBD2 for D (5 bases). The CDR3 totals 15 residues. The V end was cut by 0 bases, the J end by 2 bases, with 9 bases between. CDR1 and CDR2 (germline): LGHNA, YSLEER. The CDR3 spells CASSQERGATDTQYF. Here the CDR3 DNA reads TGCGCCAGCAGCCAAGAACGGGGTGCCACAGATACGCAGTATTTT.

The V and J genes are TRBV9 and TRBJ2-5, with 10 nucleotides matching TRBD2. Germline CDR1 reads SGDLS; CDR2 reads YYNGEE. V dropped 3 bases and J dropped 3; count of bases not matched to a gene: 5. The CDR3 is made up of 15 amino acids. The CDR3 spells CASSALAGAKETQYF. In DNA, the CDR3 is TGTGCCAGCAGCGCGCTAGCGGGGGCCAAAGAGACCCAGTACTTC.

This clone was detected once. In the same sample, other DNA sequences code for this CDR3. The V gene is TRBV28, the J gene TRBJ2-2; no definite D call. Trimming removed 5 bases at V and 5 bases at J, with 6 bases between. Germline CDR1 MDHEN, CDR2 SYDVKM. This CDR3 has 12 residues. CDR3 amino acids: CASSLRTGELFF. The CDR3, as DNA: TGTGCCAGCAGTCTCAGGACCGGGGAGCTGTTTTTT.